Included here is one T cell receptor (beta chain) sequence, with context. What it binds is unknown. Measured with immunoSEQ multiplex PCR; TCRdb has only the in-frame clones, and not every one. Of 20,000 to 25,000 clones listed, roughly 93% are singletons. The CDR3 is 15 amino acids. V was cut by 0 bases and J by 4 bases, with 13 bases left in between. Germline CDR1 and CDR2: SGHRS and YFSETQ. The data stem from a study of OX40 agonist ivuxolimab in advanced cancers. Study-level points and caveats: Expanded clones were, on average, more numerous in CD8+ T cells than in CD4+.

The origin of this receptor is an adult with an advanced solid tumor such as melanoma, head and neck, liver or kidney cancer. The sample consisted of CD4+ or CD8+ T cells sorted from blood, taken in a trial of the OX40 agonist ivuxolimab. The chain joins TRBV5-1 to TRBJ1-1; D remains unclear. The CDR3 region has the DNA TGCGCCAGCAGCTTGGGAGGAGGGTTGGCCACTGAAGCTTTCTTT. It encodes CASSLGGGLATEAFF.